The 20 T cell receptor beta chains below all came from one sample that was sequenced in a study of kidney transplant recipient with SARS-CoV-2 infection. Using its own MiXCR run on the reads, TCRdb lists one record per CDR3 protein. The sample contains 200,000 to 250,000 distinct CDR3 sequences, 29% of which appear only once. The sample in question was a blood sample, obtained at baseline and on approximately day 120 from a kidney transplant recipient. All receptors derive from a male patient in his thirties who had COVID-19 and was a kidney transplant recipient. Some T cells may trace back to the graft donor.

Note on this clonotype: A much more abundant neighbour one base away suggests this may be a read error. The chain is built from TRBV6-6 and TRBJ1-1; no firm D call. CDR3 size: 13 residues. Germline CDR1 is MNHNY and CDR2 is SVGAGI (reference sequence). V was shortened by 5 bases and J by 4 bases, with 11 bases between the two germline ends. The CDR3 region is CASSGGGVTEAFF. The CDR3 DNA follows: TGTGCCAGCAGTGGCGGTGGAGTCACTGAAGCTTTCTTT.

In this sample, this clonotype turned up many times. The rearrangement joins TRBV18 to TRBJ2-2; D is ambiguous. Trimming took off 6 bases at V and 3 bases at J, with 14 bases between the two ends. Germline loops: CDR1 KGHSH, CDR2 LQKENI. This CDR3 is built from 15 residues. This CDR3 reads CASSRSWADTGELFF. In DNA, the CDR3 is TGTGCCAGCTCCAGGTCCTGGGCCGACACCGGGGAGCTGTTTTTT. The variable domain in full, with the rest retrieved from reference TRBV18 and TRBJ2-2, is NAGVMQNPRHLVRRRGQEARLRCSPMKGHSHVYWYRQLPEEGLKFMVYLQKENIIDESGMPKERFSAEFPKEGPSILRIQQVVRGDSAAYFCASSRSWADTGELFFGEGSRLTVL.

This clonotype was observed a handful of times. The rearrangement joins TRBV6-6 to TRBJ2-3; 9 bases map to TRBD1. Germline V gene lookup returns CDR1 MNHNY and CDR2 SVGAGI (reference sequence). The CDR3 consists of 14 residues. Unmatched junction bases numbered 5, after V lost 6 bases and J lost 4 bases. The CDR3 here is CASRGQGKADTQYF. The CDR3 DNA reads TGTGCCAGCAGAGGACAGGGGAAGGCAGATACGCAGTATTTT.

Points on this clonotype: A read error may explain this, as a much larger clone is one base away. The chain is built from TRBV6-5 and TRBJ1-1; D is perhaps TRBD1 (5 bases). The length of the CDR3 is 14 residues. The V gene's germline CDR1 is MNHEY and CDR2 SVGAGI. Deletions cut 7 bases from V and 1 base from J, with 13 bases between. DNA for the CDR3: TGTGCCAGCACTCCCTTCGGGGGGAACACTGAAGCTTTCTTT. Its translation: CASTPFGGNTEAFF.

As to this clonotype: This sequence may be a read error, since a much larger clone differs from it by one base. The rearrangement joins TRBV30 to TRBJ2-7, with 9 nucleotides matching TRBD1. From germline, CDR1 is GTSNPN and CDR2 SVGIG (reference sequence). This CDR3 is 14 amino acids long. Germline trimming cut 3 bases from V and 6 bases from J; bases unmatched to any gene: 9. The CDR3 DNA is TGTGCCTGGAGCCTGGGCTCACAGGGGGCCGAGCAGTACTTC. It translates to CAWSLGSQGAEQYF.

With respect to this clonotype: A much larger clone lies one base from this, so it may be a read error. This rearrangement joins TRBV7-3 to TRBJ2-1; possible D gene TRBD2, 6 bases. This CDR3 contains 14 residues. CDR1 is SGHTA, CDR2 FQGTGA, per germline. Trimming cost V 7 bases and J 5 bases, with 15 bases left between them. The DNA of the CDR3 is TGTGCCAGCAACACCGGGACTGCCAACAATGAGCAGTTCTTC. Translated: CASNTGTANNEQFF.

This clonotype was observed at least ten times. The V and J genes are TRBV5-6 and TRBJ1-3, with D possibly being TRBD1 (5 bases). CDR3 length: 15 amino acids. The V end lost 4 bases, the J end lost 5 bases, and 16 bases lay between the germline ends. The germline gives CDR1 SGHDT, CDR2 YYEEEE. The CDR3 spells CASSPGRAARNTIYF. In DNA form, the CDR3 reads TGTGCCAGCAGCCCTGGCAGGGCCGCCCGAAACACCATATATTTT.

This clonotype was found many times. This chain connects TRBV7-9 to TRBJ1-1; 9 bases map to TRBD1. Germline V lookup: CDR1 SEHNR, CDR2 FQNEAQ (reference sequence). V was pared by 4 bases and J by 4 bases, with 4 bases of the junction left unmatched. The CDR3 sequence is 14 residues long. The CDR3 DNA is TGTGCCAGCAGCTCCCCGGGACAGGGCACTGAAGCTTTCTTT. Translated, it gives CASSSPGQGTEAFF.

V is TRBV4-2 and J is TRBJ2-1; TRBD1 matches 8 bases. Trimming removed 2 bases from V and 5 bases from J; junction bases left unmatched: 5. Germline V lookup: CDR1 LGHNA, CDR2 YNFKEQ. The CDR3 runs 15 residues. The CDR3 region is CASSQRDRGDNEQFF. The CDR3 nucleotides read TGTGCCAGCAGCCAACGAGACAGGGGTGACAATGAGCAGTTCTTC.

The CDR3 bases are TGTGCCAGCAGCTCTTCCGGACTCCTACAATATCATGAGCAGTTCTTC. This encodes CASSSSGLLQYHEQFF. This chain connects TRBV5-8 to TRBJ2-1; D is possibly TRBD2 (5 bases). Germline assignment: CDR1 SGHTS and CDR2 YDEGEE. The CDR3 extends over 16 amino acids. Trimming removed 3 bases at V and 8 bases at J, with 21 bases between. The variable domain in full, with the rest retrieved from reference TRBV5-8 and TRBJ2-1, is EAGVTQSPTHLIKTRGQQATLRCSPISGHTSVYWYQQALGLGLQFLLWYDEGEERNRGNFPPRFSGRQFPNYSSELNVNALELEDSALYLCASSSSGLLQYHEQFFGPGTRLTVL.

Comments on this clonotype: This clone may be a read error of a much larger clone one base away. The rearrangement joins TRBV7-9 to TRBJ2-1; D is perhaps TRBD1 (7 bases). This CDR3 region has 18 residues. The germline V gene encodes CDR1 SEHNR and CDR2 FQNEAQ (reference sequence). Trimming removed 4 bases at V and 11 bases at J, with 30 bases between. The CDR3 DNA reads as TGTGCCAGCAGCTGGGCCCCGCGAGGGCAGGGGGGCTCCCATAAGCAGTTCTTC. Its translation: CASSWAPRGQGGSHKQFF.

This clonotype appeared many times. J is TRBJ2-3 and V is TRBV7-9, with D perhaps being TRBD1 or TRBD2 (5 bases each). The germline V gene has CDR1 SEHNR and CDR2 FQNEAQ (reference sequence). V lost 8 bases and J 3 bases, leaving 24 bases between the germline ends. This CDR3 has 17 residues. This chain's CDR3 is CASVRGQGFGLTDTQYF. CDR3 sequence (DNA): TGTGCCAGCGTGAGGGGCCAGGGATTTGGTTTGACAGATACGCAGTATTTT.

This rearrangement joins TRBV7-2 to TRBJ1-2, with unresolved D. The CDR3 runs to 17 residues. Per the germline V gene, CDR1 is SGHTA and CDR2 is FQGNSA. With 3 bases removed from V and 4 bases from J, the gap between germline ends came to 21 bases. CDR3 in DNA: TGTGCCAGCAGCTTTTTGTACAGAGACGGAAAGACCTATGGCTACACCTTC. Amino acid sequence: CASSFLYRDGKTYGYTF.

This clonotype has a count of ten or more. The rearrangement uses TRBV6-8 and TRBJ1-2; unclear D gene. The CDR3 is 17 residues long. The germline gives CDR1 MNHGY, CDR2 SAAAGT. V was shortened by 5 bases and J by 4 bases, with 23 bases between the two germline ends. The DNA for the CDR3 is TGTGCCAGCAGTGCGCTGCTACGCTCTAGAAAGACCTATGGCTACACCTTC. Protein sequence: CASSALLRSRKTYGYTF.

The chain links TRBV7-8 to TRBJ2-1; either TRBD1 or TRBD2 may supply D (8 bases each). This CDR3 is built from 22 residues. Trimming took off 6 bases at V and 0 bases at J, with 33 bases between the two ends. The V gene's germline CDR1 is SGHVS and CDR2 FQNEAQ. DNA of the CDR3: TGTGCCAGCAGTATCACCCCGGGACAGGTGCCGGGGGGGGGGGGCTCCTACAATGAGCAGTTCTTC. It translates to CASSITPGQVPGGGGSYNEQFF.

With regard to this clonotype: Given a much more abundant clone one base away, this may be a read error. The V gene is TRBV20-1, the J gene TRBJ2-1; 8 positions match TRBD2. Germline values: CDR1 DFQATT, CDR2 SNEGSKA (reference sequence). There are 15 residues in the CDR3. The CDR3 nucleotides are TGCAGTGCTAGGGGGCCGGGAGGGCTCGAGAATGGGCAGTTCTTC. Translated, it gives CSARGPGGLENGQFF.

This clonotype has a count of ten or more. The rearrangement joins TRBV15 to TRBJ1-5; no firm D call. Germline values: CDR1 LNHNV, CDR2 YYDKDF (reference sequence). V lost 1 base and J 3 bases, leaving 16 bases between the germline ends. The CDR3 is 17 residues long. The CDR3 coding sequence is TGTGCCACCAGCAGAGCCGAGGGTGGTTCGGACAATCAGCCCCAGCATTTT. Translation gives CATSRAEGGSDNQPQHF.

This clonotype was seen ten or more times. The V call is TRBV2, the J call TRBJ2-7; D ambiguous. Between the trimmed V and J ends, which lost 4 bases and 5 bases, there was a span of 3 bases. CDR1 is SNHLY, CDR2 FYNNEI, per germline. The CDR3 is 10 amino acids. CDR3 residues: CASSAHEQYF. The CDR3 DNA is TGTGCCAGCAGTGCCCACGAGCAGTACTTC.

The chain couples TRBV4-3 to TRBJ1-2, with no clear D. V lost 5 bases and J lost 6, with 25 bases in between. The germline V gene has CDR1 LGHNA and CDR2 YSLEER. CDR3 size: 17 residues. CDR3 region: CASSAARGRRKTHGYTF. In DNA, the CDR3 is TGCGCCAGCAGCGCCGCTAGAGGACGTCGAAAGACCCATGGCTACACCTTC.

For this clonotype: This may stem from a read error, because a much larger clone lies one nucleotide away. This rearrangement joins TRBV6-2 or TRBV6-3 to TRBJ1-2; D not resolved. The CDR3 length is 17 residues. CDR1 and CDR2 (germline): MNHEY, SVGEGT. The V end lost 5 bases, the J end lost 4 bases, and 23 bases lay between the germline ends. Here the CDR3 reads CASSISSCIGKTYGYTF. The CDR3 DNA reads TGTGCCAGCAGTATCTCTAGCTGCATCGGAAAGACCTATGGCTACACCTTC.